Each of the 26 T cell receptor beta chains below was sequenced from the same sample in a study of T-cell memory formation after mild COVID-19. From the 5' RACE reads, TCRdb called clonotypes with MiXCR, one entry per CDR3 protein. The repertoire has roughly 310,000 distinct CDR3 sequences, around a sixth of them found once; the top ten carry more than 20%. Sequenced sample: PBMCs or a T cell subset sorted from them (not recorded which). The receptors originated from a man aged 18 to 29 who had mild COVID-19 (a few samples of this study predate the infection). Cell type and time point are not known.

This clonotype has a handful of counts. The rearrangement joins TRBV7-3 to TRBJ2-3; D unclear. V lost 5 bases and J 8 bases, leaving 11 bases between the germline ends. Germline lookup yields CDR1 SGHTA and CDR2 FQGTGA. The CDR3 totals 12 residues. CDR3 sequence reads: CASSPSGGTQYF. The CDR3 DNA is TGTGCCAGCAGCCCCTCGGGTGGTACGCAGTATTTT. Variable domain in full (rest from reference TRBV7-3 and TRBJ2-3): GAGVSQTPSNKVTEKGKYVELRCDPISGHTALYWYRQSLGQGPEFLIYFQGTGAADDSGLPNDRFFAVRPEGSVSTLKIQRTERGDSAVYLCASSPSGGTQYFGPGTRLTVL.

Ten or more counts support this clonotype. This chain connects TRBV20-1 to TRBJ1-5, with a possible D match to TRBD1 (5 bases). The CDR3 covers 14 residues. V was cut by 5 bases and J by 0 bases, with 11 bases left in between. Germline lookup yields CDR1 DFQATT and CDR2 SNEGSKA (reference sequence). This CDR3 is CSAPRGNSNQPQHF. For the CDR3, the DNA is TGCAGTGCTCCGAGGGGTAATAGCAATCAGCCCCAGCATTTT.

This chain uses TRBV10-3 with TRBJ2-2, with D perhaps TRBD1 or TRBD2 (5 bases each). The CDR3 extends over 14 amino acids. Germline CDR1 reads ENHRY; CDR2 reads SYGVKD. The ends were cut back, 3 bases at V and 6 bases at J, with 11 bases in the middle. CDR3 in amino acids: CAISDSRGAGELFF. As DNA, the CDR3 is TGTGCCATCAGTGATAGCCGGGGCGCCGGGGAGCTGTTTTTT.

The V call is TRBV10-3, the J call TRBJ1-2; 7 positions agree with TRBD1. The CDR3 sequence is 15 residues long. V dropped 10 bases and J dropped 0; count of bases not matched to a gene: 11. CDR1 and CDR2 from the germline V gene are ENHRY and SYGVKD. The DNA for the CDR3 is TGTGCCACCAGGGACAGCTACCTCGCTAACTATGGCTACACCTTC. This gives the protein CATRDSYLANYGYTF.

The gene calls are TRBV6-5 and TRBJ1-1; 8 positions match TRBD1. V was clipped by 6 bases and J by 2 bases; unmatched bases: 11. Germline lookup yields CDR1 MNHEY and CDR2 SVGAGI. This CDR3 region has 16 residues. The DNA of the CDR3 is TGTGCCAGCAGCCTTGCAGGGGGCGCGTTAAACACTGAAGCTTTCTTT. Translated: CASSLAGGALNTEAFF.

The sample holds a few counts of this clonotype. The gene calls are TRBV4-1 and TRBJ2-7; D might be TRBD1 (6 bases). This CDR3 has 15 amino acids. V dropped 4 bases and J dropped 3 bases, with 16 bases sitting between them. Germline lookup yields CDR1 MGHRA and CDR2 YSYEKL. CDR3 bases: TGCGCCAGCAGCCCAGGGGCCTCGGGGCTCTACGAGCAGTACTTC. It codes for CASSPGASGLYEQYF.

V usage is TRBV20-1 and J usage is TRBJ2-3, with 8 bases aligning to TRBD2. The V segment lost 0 bases and the J segment 3 bases; nucleotides outside the gene matches: 5. Germline lookup yields CDR1 DFQATT and CDR2 SNEGSKA (reference sequence). This CDR3 has 15 amino acids. The CDR3 loop is CSAREGVAGTDTQYF. The DNA of the CDR3 is TGCAGTGCTAGAGAGGGAGTAGCGGGAACAGATACGCAGTATTTT.

This chain joins TRBV6-2 or TRBV6-3 and TRBJ2-7; D may be TRBD1 (8 bases). This CDR3 comprises 14 residues. Germline loops: CDR1 MNHEY, CDR2 SVGEGT. Trimming left V 2 bases short and J 6 bases short, with 14 bases between. The CDR3 loop is CASSYEQGEGEQYV. In DNA form, the CDR3 reads TGTGCCAGCAGTTACGAACAGGGGGAGGGCGAGCAGTACGTC.

There are a few counts of this clonotype. The genes are TRBV14 and TRBJ1-1; TRBD1 matches at 9 bases. The CDR3 is 15 amino acids. Germline V gives CDR1 SGHDN, CDR2 FVKESK. V lost 5 bases, J lost 4 bases, and 8 bases stayed unmatched. CDR3 sequence (DNA): TGTGCCAGCAGCTCACAGGGGGCGCAGAGCACTGAAGCTTTCTTT. Residues: CASSSQGAQSTEAFF.

The table lists this clonotype with a few counts. V is TRBV9 and J is TRBJ2-3, with D perhaps TRBD2 (7 bases). The CDR3 covers 14 residues. Germline V gene lookup returns CDR1 SGDLS and CDR2 YYNGEE. Trimming shortened V by 4 bases and J by 1 base, and 10 bases separated the two germline ends. DNA for the CDR3: TGTGCCAGCAGCCCGCGGGGGCGCACAGATACGCAGTATTTT. Translated, it gives CASSPRGRTDTQYF.

The genes are TRBV11-3 and TRBJ2-1, with D possibly TRBD2 on 5 matching bases. This CDR3 region has 13 residues. CDR1 SGHNT and CDR2 YENEEA come from the germline V gene. With 3 bases removed from V and 10 bases from J, the gap between germline ends came to 13 bases. CDR3 in DNA: TGTGCCAGCAGCTTCGGACGGGATTGGGAGCAGTTCTTC. This gives the protein CASSFGRDWEQFF.

The chain couples TRBV5-1 to TRBJ2-6; no definite D call. Germline CDR1 SGHRS, CDR2 YFSETQ. This CDR3 comprises 17 residues. Trimming pared 0 bases from V and 3 bases from J, leaving 13 bases between. In DNA form, the CDR3 reads TGCGCCAGCAGCTTGGTTGGGGAAATGTTTGGGGCCAACGTCCTGACTTTC. The encoded protein is CASSLVGEMFGANVLTF.

At least ten counts were recorded for this clonotype. The gene calls are TRBV6-6 and TRBJ2-1; the match to TRBD2 covers 14 bases. Unmatched junction bases numbered 1, after V lost 0 bases and J lost 3 bases. The CDR3 extends over 17 amino acids. CDR1 is MNHNY, CDR2 SVGAGI, per germline (reference sequence). CDR3 sequence (DNA): TGTGCCAGCAGTTACTCGGGACTAGCGGGGGTCTACAATGAGCAGTTCTTC. Translation gives CASSYSGLAGVYNEQFF.

The CDR3 DNA is TGTGCCAGCAGTCCGGGGCCTGGGGAGCAGTACGTC. It is translated as CASSPGPGEQYV. This rearrangement joins TRBV28 to TRBJ2-7; D possibly uses TRBD1 or TRBD2 (5 bases each). The CDR3 sequence is 12 residues long. The germline V gene has CDR1 MDHEN and CDR2 SYDVKM. Trimming cost V 5 bases and J 7 bases, with 12 bases left between them.

This clonotype has a handful of counts. The chain carries TRBV28 and TRBJ2-5; 12 positions match TRBD1. V lost 10 bases, J lost 5 bases, and 5 bases stayed unmatched. The germline V gene has CDR1 MDHEN and CDR2 SYDVKM. The CDR3 totals 13 residues. The CDR3 DNA follows: TGTGCCACTGGGACAGGGGGCGCGGAGACCCAGTACTTC. Its protein product is CATGTGGAETQYF.

This sequence joins TRBV5-1 and TRBJ2-3; unclear D gene. Per germline, CDR1 SGHRS and CDR2 YFSETQ. The V end was cut by 6 bases, the J end by 2 bases, with 19 bases between. The length of the CDR3 is 16 residues. The CDR3 spells CASTQNVYRHTDTQYF. CDR3 in DNA: TGCGCCAGCACCCAGAACGTGTACAGACACACAGATACGCAGTATTTT.

The V call is TRBV29-1, the J call TRBJ1-2; D uncertain. This CDR3 has 12 amino acids. CDR1 is SQVTM and CDR2 is ANQGSEA in the germline V gene. V lost 2 bases, J lost 8 bases, and 12 bases lay in between. CDR3 residues: CSVEPSRGGYTF. CDR3 sequence (DNA): TGCAGCGTTGAACCCAGCAGAGGAGGCTACACCTTC.

This clonotype came up a few times. The chain has TRBV29-1 and TRBJ2-3; no firm D call. Trimming pared 4 bases from V and 0 bases from J, leaving 11 bases between. Germline V gene sequence: CDR1 SQVTM, CDR2 ANQGSEA. CDR3 length equals 14 residues. CDR3 bases: TGCAGCGTTGCTTCTCGAATCAGCACAGATACGCAGTATTTT. Protein sequence: CSVASRISTDTQYF.

This clonotype was seen only once. The chain links TRBV29-1 to TRBJ2-7; TRBD2 matches 9 bases. CDR1 is SQVTM and CDR2 is ANQGSEA in the germline V gene. The CDR3 has 14 amino acids. Trimming at V came to 6 bases and at J to 5 bases, leaving 11 bases not matched to a gene. This chain's CDR3 is CSVLDPGLAHEQYF. The CDR3 DNA reads TGCAGCGTCCTGGACCCGGGACTAGCTCACGAGCAGTACTTC.

This clonotype has only a few counts. This chain uses TRBV4-1 with TRBJ2-3; TRBD2 matches 9 bases. The CDR3 runs 14 residues. The V segment lost 0 bases and the J segment 7 bases; nucleotides outside the gene matches: 2. CDR1 is MGHRA and CDR2 is YSYEKL in the germline V gene. The CDR3 region has the DNA TGCGCCAGCAGCCAAGATCCTAGCGGGAATACGCAGTATTTT. It yields the protein CASSQDPSGNTQYF.

This clonotype was seen a handful of times. This rearrangement joins TRBV10-2 to TRBJ2-3; D is unresolved. This CDR3 has 12 amino acids. Germline-derived CDR1 and CDR2 are WSHSY and SAAADI. V lost 6 bases and J 4 bases, leaving 8 bases between the germline ends. The DNA for the CDR3 is TGCGCCAGCAGAGTAAATGCAGATACGCAGTATTTT. This translates into CASRVNADTQYF.

This clonotype was counted only a few times. This chain joins TRBV9 and TRBJ1-3; weak D call: TRBD1 (5 bases). The length of the CDR3 is 14 residues. The V gene's germline CDR1 is SGDLS and CDR2 YYNGEE. V was cut by 0 bases and J by 2 bases, with 6 bases left in between. In nucleotides, the CDR3 is TGTGCCAGCAGCGTAGCAGGGCCTGGAAACACCATATATTTT. Residues: CASSVAGPGNTIYF.

This clonotype was counted many times. The V call is TRBV7-2, the J call TRBJ1-3; no firm D call. The CDR3 extends over 17 amino acids. Germline-derived CDR1 and CDR2 are SGHTA and FQGNSA. V dropped 2 bases and J dropped 2 bases, with 16 bases sitting between them. CDR3 sequence: CASSLTASSGAGNTIYF. Written as DNA, the CDR3 is TGTGCCAGCAGCTTAACGGCCTCGTCAGGTGCTGGAAACACCATATATTTT.

The J gene is TRBJ2-7, the V gene TRBV5-5, with 11 bases identical to TRBD1. The V gene's germline CDR1 is SGHKS and CDR2 YYEKEE (reference sequence). CDR3 length: 15 amino acids. Losses at the gene ends were 3 bases for V and 2 bases for J; bases not matched to a gene: 4. Written as DNA, the CDR3 is TGTGCCAGCAGCTCTGGACAGGGGGCCCCCTACGAGCAGTACTTC. This codes for CASSSGQGAPYEQYF.

This clonotype was recorded a few times. This sequence joins TRBV29-1 and TRBJ1-6; no clear D gene. The CDR3 loop spans 13 amino acids. From germline, CDR1 is SQVTM and CDR2 ANQGSEA. V gave up 5 bases and J gave up 10 bases, with 15 bases separating them. CDR3 nucleotides: TGCAGCGTTTCCTGGGGTCTGGGGTCACCCCTCCACTTT. Its translation: CSVSWGLGSPLHF. Looking up the rest from reference TRBV29-1 and TRBJ1-6 gives the full variable domain: SAVISQKPSRDICQRGTSLTIQCQVDSQVTMMFWYRQQPGQSLTLIATANQGSEATYESGFVIDKFPISRPNLTFSTLTVSNMSPEDSSIYLCSVSWGLGSPLHFGNGTRLTVT.

This clonotype was detected only a few times. V is TRBV4-1 and J is TRBJ2-5, with D hard to call. The CDR3 covers 14 residues. V lost 3 bases and J lost 5, with 13 bases in between. In germline, CDR1 is MGHRA, CDR2 YSYEKL. The CDR3 DNA is TGCGCCAGCAGCCACATCGGATTCGAGGAGACCCAGTACTTC. Encoded protein: CASSHIGFEETQYF.